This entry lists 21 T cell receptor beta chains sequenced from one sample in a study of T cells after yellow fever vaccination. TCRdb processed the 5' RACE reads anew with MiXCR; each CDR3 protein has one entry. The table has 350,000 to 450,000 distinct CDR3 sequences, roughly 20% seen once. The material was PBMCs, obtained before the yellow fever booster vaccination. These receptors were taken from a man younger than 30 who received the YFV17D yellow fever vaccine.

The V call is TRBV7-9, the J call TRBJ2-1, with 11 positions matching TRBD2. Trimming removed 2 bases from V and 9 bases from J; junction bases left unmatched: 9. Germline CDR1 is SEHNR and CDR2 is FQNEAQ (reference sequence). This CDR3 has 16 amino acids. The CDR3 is CASSLPLTSGDFEQFF. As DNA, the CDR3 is TGTGCCAGCAGCTTACCCCTGACTAGCGGGGATTTTGAGCAGTTCTTC.

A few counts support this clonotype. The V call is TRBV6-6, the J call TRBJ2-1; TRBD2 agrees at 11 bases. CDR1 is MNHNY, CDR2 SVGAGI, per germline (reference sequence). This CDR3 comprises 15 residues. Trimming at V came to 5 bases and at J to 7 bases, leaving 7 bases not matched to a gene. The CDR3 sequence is CASSNSGGARNEQFF. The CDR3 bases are TGTGCCAGCAGTAATAGCGGGGGGGCCCGAAATGAGCAGTTCTTC.

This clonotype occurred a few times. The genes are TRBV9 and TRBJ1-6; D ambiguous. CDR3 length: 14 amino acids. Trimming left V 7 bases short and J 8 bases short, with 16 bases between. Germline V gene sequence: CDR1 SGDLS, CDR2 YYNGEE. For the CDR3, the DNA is TGTGCCAGCTCAGCGTCGGGGAGCGATTCACCCCTCCACTTT. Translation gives CASSASGSDSPLHF.

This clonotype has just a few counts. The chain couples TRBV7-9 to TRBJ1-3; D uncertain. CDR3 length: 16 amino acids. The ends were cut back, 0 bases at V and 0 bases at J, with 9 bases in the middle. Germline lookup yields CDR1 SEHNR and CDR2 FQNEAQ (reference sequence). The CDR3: CASSLATQPSGNTIYF. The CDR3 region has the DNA TGTGCCAGCAGCTTAGCGACACAACCCTCTGGAAACACCATATATTTT.

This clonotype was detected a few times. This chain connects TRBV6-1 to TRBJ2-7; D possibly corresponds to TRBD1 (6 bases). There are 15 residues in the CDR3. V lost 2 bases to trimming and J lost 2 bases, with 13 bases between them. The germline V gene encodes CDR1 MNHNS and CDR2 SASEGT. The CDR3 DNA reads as TGTGCCAGCAGTGAATATCCTCGGGACACCTACGAGCAGTACGTC. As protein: CASSEYPRDTYEQYV.

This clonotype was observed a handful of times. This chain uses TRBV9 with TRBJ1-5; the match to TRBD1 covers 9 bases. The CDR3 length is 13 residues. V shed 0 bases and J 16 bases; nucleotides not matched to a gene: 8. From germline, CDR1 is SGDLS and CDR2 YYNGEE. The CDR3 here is CASSVDPGQGIHF. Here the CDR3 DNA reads TGTGCCAGCAGCGTAGATCCGGGACAGGGTATACATTTT.

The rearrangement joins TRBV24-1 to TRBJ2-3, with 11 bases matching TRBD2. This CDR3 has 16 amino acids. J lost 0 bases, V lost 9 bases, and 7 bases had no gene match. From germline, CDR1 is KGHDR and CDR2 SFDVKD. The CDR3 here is CATGERLAGSTDTQYF. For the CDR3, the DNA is TGTGCCACCGGGGAGCGACTAGCGGGGAGCACAGATACGCAGTATTTT.

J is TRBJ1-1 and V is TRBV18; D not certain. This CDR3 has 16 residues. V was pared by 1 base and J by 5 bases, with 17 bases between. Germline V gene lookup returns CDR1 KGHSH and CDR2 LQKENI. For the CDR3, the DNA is TGTGCCAGCTCACCACAAGGGATTGGGGAAGAGACTGAAGCTTTCTTT. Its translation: CASSPQGIGEETEAFF.

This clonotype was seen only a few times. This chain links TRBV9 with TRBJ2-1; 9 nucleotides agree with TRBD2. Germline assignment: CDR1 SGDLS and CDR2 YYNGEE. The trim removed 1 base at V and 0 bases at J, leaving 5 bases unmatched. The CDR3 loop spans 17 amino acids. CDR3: CASSVKAGGRSYNEQFF. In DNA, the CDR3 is TGTGCCAGCAGCGTAAAAGCGGGGGGCCGCTCCTACAATGAGCAGTTCTTC.

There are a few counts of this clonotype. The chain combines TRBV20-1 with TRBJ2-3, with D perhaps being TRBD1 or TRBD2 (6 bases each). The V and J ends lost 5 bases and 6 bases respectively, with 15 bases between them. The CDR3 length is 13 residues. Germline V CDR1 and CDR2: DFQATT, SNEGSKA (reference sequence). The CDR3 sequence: CSAPPRGADTQYF. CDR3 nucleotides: TGCAGTGCTCCTCCGAGGGGGGCGGATACGCAGTATTTT.

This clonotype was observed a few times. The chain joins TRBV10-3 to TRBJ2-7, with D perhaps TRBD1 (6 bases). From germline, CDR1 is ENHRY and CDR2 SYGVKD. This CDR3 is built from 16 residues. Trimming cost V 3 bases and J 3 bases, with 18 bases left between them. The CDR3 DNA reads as TGTGCCATCAGTGACCCCCAGACAAGGGGGAGCTACGAGCAGTACGTC. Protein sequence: CAISDPQTRGSYEQYV.

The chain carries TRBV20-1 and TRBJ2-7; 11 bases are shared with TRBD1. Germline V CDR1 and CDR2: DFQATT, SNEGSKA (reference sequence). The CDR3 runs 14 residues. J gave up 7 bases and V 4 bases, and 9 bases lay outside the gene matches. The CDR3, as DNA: TGCAGTGCTAAGGGACAGGGGGGAGGGCCGGAGCAGTACGTC. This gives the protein CSAKGQGGGPEQYV.

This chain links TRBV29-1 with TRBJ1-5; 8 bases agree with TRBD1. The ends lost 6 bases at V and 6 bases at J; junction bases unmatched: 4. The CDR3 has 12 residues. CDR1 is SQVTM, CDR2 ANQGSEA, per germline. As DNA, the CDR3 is TGCAGCGTCCAGGGGGCGGGTCAGCCCCAGCATTTT. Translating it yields CSVQGAGQPQHF.

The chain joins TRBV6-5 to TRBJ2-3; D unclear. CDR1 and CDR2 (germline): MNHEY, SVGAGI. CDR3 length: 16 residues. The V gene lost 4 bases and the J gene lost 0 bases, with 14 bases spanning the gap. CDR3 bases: TGTGCCAGCAGTTCCCTGGTCGGAACTAGCACAGATACGCAGTATTTT. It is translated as CASSSLVGTSTDTQYF.

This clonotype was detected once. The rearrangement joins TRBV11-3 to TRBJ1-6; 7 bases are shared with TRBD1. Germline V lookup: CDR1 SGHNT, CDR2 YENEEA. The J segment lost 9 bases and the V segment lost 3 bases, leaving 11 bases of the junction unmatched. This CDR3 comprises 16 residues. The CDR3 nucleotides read TGTGCCAGCAGCTTTTGGGAAGGGCAGGGGGGTTCACCCCTCCACTTT. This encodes CASSFWEGQGGSPLHF.

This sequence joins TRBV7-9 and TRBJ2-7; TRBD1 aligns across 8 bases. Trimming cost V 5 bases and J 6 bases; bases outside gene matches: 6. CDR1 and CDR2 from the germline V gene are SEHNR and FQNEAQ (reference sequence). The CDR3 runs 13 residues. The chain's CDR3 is CASSGTGFIEQYF. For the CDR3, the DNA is TGTGCCAGCAGCGGGACAGGTTTTATCGAGCAGTACTTC.

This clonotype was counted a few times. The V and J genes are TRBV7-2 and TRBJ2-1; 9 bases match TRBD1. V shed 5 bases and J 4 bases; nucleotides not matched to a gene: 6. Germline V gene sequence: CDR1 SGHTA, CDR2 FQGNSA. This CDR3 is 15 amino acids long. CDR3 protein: CASSVYRGPYNEQFF. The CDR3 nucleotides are TGTGCCAGCAGCGTTTACAGGGGGCCTTACAATGAGCAGTTCTTC.

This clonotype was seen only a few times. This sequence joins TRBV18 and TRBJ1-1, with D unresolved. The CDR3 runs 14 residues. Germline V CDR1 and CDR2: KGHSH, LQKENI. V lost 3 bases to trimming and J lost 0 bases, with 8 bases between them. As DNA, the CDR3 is TGTGCCAGCTCACCGGCGGACTTGAACACTGAAGCTTTCTTT. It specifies CASSPADLNTEAFF.

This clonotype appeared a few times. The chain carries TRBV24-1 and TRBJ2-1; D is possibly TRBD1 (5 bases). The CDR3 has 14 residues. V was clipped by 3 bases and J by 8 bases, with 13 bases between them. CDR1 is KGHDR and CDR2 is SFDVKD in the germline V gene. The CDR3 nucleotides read TGTGCCACCAGTGATATCCTCCAAGGGGATGAGCAGTTCTTC. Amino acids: CATSDILQGDEQFF.

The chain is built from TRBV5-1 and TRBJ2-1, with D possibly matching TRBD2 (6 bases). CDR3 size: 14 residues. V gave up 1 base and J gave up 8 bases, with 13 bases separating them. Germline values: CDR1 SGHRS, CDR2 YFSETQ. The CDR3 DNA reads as TGCGCCAGCAGCTTGATGGGCAGGGAGGATGAGCAGTTCTTC. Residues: CASSLMGREDEQFF.

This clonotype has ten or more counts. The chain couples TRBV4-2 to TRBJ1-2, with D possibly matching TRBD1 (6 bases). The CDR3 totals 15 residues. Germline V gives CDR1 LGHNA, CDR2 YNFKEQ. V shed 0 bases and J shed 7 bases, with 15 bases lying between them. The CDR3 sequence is CASSQDRWGRGGYTF. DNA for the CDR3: TGTGCCAGCAGCCAAGATCGATGGGGGCGAGGTGGCTACACCTTC.